This T cell receptor beta chain was documented in a study of blood T cell repertoires in COVID-19. This CDR3 is 13 amino acids long. Per the germline V gene, CDR1 is GTSNPN and CDR2 is SVGIG (reference sequence). The J segment lost 5 bases and the V segment lost 5 bases, leaving 6 bases of the junction unmatched. TCRdb's copy holds only in-frame clones and misses some; the assay was immunoSEQ multiplex PCR. This sample has some 120,000 clones, with 85% found just once. This receptor was identified in a human donor in a cohort sampled during active COVID-19. The genes are TRBV30 and TRBJ2-5; 9 bases are a match to TRBD1. The specimen sequenced was peripheral blood. The CDR3 region is CAWSTGGGETQYF. CDR3 DNA sequence: TGTGCCTGGTCAACAGGGGGCGGGGAGACCCAGTACTTC. Full variable domain (missing parts from reference TRBV30 and TRBJ2-5): SQTIHQWPATLVQPVGSPLSLECTVEGTSNPNLYWYRQAAGRGLQLLFYSVGIGQISSEVPQNLSASRPQDRQFILSSKKLLLSDSGFYLCAWSTGGGETQYFGPGTRLLVL.